This T cell receptor (beta chain) was found in a study of blood T cells in healthy people across ages. The CDR3 is 16 amino acids. Trimming at V came to 7 bases and at J to 6 bases, leaving 15 bases not matched to a gene. Germline CDR1 and CDR2: SGHTA and FQGNSA. This clonotype appeared a few times. With a J-beta primer mix and a sample-barcoded 5' primer, a second PCR ran about 6 to 11 cycles. TCRdb re-called the 5' RACE reads with MiXCR, one entry per CDR3 protein. The sample yields fewer than 800,000 distinct CDR3 sequences, approximately 25% seen once. These sequences were also reported in another study, on T cells of mothers and their children.

The receptor was derived from a boy younger than 18 in good health. The chain carries TRBV7-2 and TRBJ2-7; 10 nucleotides agree with TRBD2. Source material: blood. CDR3 bases: TGTGCCAGCACCGGGGGACTAGCGCAGGTTAGATCCGAGCAGTACTTC. It codes for CASTGGLAQVRSEQYF.